Presented here are 9 T cell receptor beta chains from one specimen sequenced in a study of blood T cells in healthy people across ages. Sample-barcoded 5' priming and a J-beta primer mix drove a second PCR of about 6 to 11 cycles. TCRdb analysed the 5' RACE reads with MiXCR anew, one entry per CDR3 protein. The sample shows around 780,000 distinct CDR3 sequences, around 25% of them seen only once. This same sample was also taken into another study, of T cells of mothers and their children.

Sequenced material: blood. These receptor sequences come from a boy between 10 and 17 years old in good health.

This clonotype was detected only a few times. V is TRBV4-1 and J is TRBJ1-4, with D unresolved. The V and J ends lost 7 bases and 4 bases respectively, with 10 bases between them. This CDR3 contains 13 residues. The germline V gene encodes CDR1 MGHRA and CDR2 YSYEKL. This CDR3 is CASTDSVNEKLFF. The CDR3 DNA reads as TGCGCCAGCACCGACTCGGTTAATGAAAAACTGTTTTTT.

V and J are TRBV5-1 and TRBJ2-5; 9 bases line up with TRBD1. Matching the DNA end better, TRBJ2-1 makes the J call doubtful. The CDR3 has 14 residues. Germline V gives CDR1 SGHRS, CDR2 YFSETQ. CDR3: CASRDTYRGREQFF. The CDR3 DNA sequence: TGCGCCAGCAGGGACACTTACAGGGGGCGTGAGCAGTTCTTC.

V is TRBV6-1 and J is TRBJ2-4; 10 nucleotides line up with TRBD1. The V and J ends lost 4 bases and 1 base, in that order; junction bases with no gene match: 13. Germline CDR1 is MNHNS and CDR2 is SASEGT. The CDR3 contains 19 residues. CDR3 coding DNA: TGTGCCAGCAGTGTAGGGACCAGGGACAGGGGTTTGGCCAAAAACATTCAGTACTTC. The encoded protein is CASSVGTRDRGLAKNIQYF.

This clonotype came up many times. One junction end disagrees with the germline gene, perhaps due to a read error. As DNA, the CDR3 is TGTGCCAGCAGCCTAAGACCTAACGAAAAACTGTTTTTT. Translation gives CASSLRPNEKLFF. V gene TRBV9 combines with J gene TRBJ1-4; unclear D gene. The germline V gene encodes CDR1 SGDLS and CDR2 YYNGEE. CDR3 length: 13 amino acids.

This rearrangement joins TRBV15 to TRBJ2-5, with D perhaps TRBD1 (6 bases). Germline V gene sequence: CDR1 LNHNV, CDR2 YYDKDF (reference sequence). This CDR3 region has 16 residues. Trimming shortened V by 1 base and J by 2 bases, and 14 bases separated the two germline ends. The CDR3 region has the DNA TGTGCCACCAGCAGAGGGGAGACAGGAGCTCAAGAGACCCAGTACTTC. The encoded protein is CATSRGETGAQETQYF.

The chain joins TRBV21-1 to TRBJ2-4; the listed D gene, TRBD1, was not tested against the DNA. TRBV21-1 is a pseudogene segment. This CDR3 region has 14 residues. The CDR3 bases are TGTGCCAGCCAACTCCTAGGGGGCCCAAACATTCAGTACTTC. It translates to CASQLLGGPNIQYF.

The chain couples TRBV29-1 to TRBJ1-3; D is unclear. Per germline, CDR1 SQVTM and CDR2 ANQGSEA. Trimming removed 2 bases from V and 6 bases from J, with 8 bases in between. The CDR3 length is 12 residues. The CDR3 loop reads CSVETKPNTIYF. CDR3 sequence (DNA): TGCAGCGTTGAAACGAAACCAAACACCATATATTTT.

The chain carries TRBV10-2 and TRBJ1-3; D is unresolved. Per the germline V gene, CDR1 is WSHSY and CDR2 is SAAADI. V lost 2 bases and J 5 bases, leaving 16 bases between the germline ends. The CDR3 sequence is 16 residues long. CDR3 bases: TGCGCCAGCAGTGAGCCGGGAGGGTCCGGCAGAAACACCATATATTTT. Translation gives CASSEPGGSGRNTIYF.

The rearrangement links TRBV9 to TRBJ2-1; TRBD1 or TRBD2 may be the D gene (5 bases each). Germline CDR1 SGDLS, CDR2 YYNGEE. The CDR3 loop spans 15 amino acids. V was clipped by 0 bases and J by 5 bases, with 12 bases between them. The CDR3 nucleotides read TGTGCCAGCAGCGTAGAGAGGGGTAGGAACAATGAGCAGTTCTTC. Translating it yields CASSVERGRNNEQFF.